Below are 27 T cell receptor beta chains sequenced from a single sample in a study of shared clonotypes between healthy human individuals. Profiling relied on immunoSEQ multiplex PCR, and the TCRdb table lists in-frame clones only, not all of them. The sample contains some 1,400,000 clones, around 97% of which appear only once. Material for sequencing was naive CD4+ T cells sorted from blood. Subset meaning: CD45RA+ positively selected. Every receptor here comes from a man aged 25-45 years in good health.

This clone was found a few times. The CDR3 protein is CASSHQEGKLFF. CDR3 bases: TGCGCCAGCAGCCACCAGGAGGGAAAACTGTTTTTT. The V call is TRBV4-1, the J call TRBJ1-4; D remains unclear. Trimming stripped 3 bases from V and 10 bases from J, with 9 bases between. This CDR3 contains 12 residues. CDR1 and CDR2 (germline): MGHRA, YSYEKL.

V and J are TRBV7-2 and TRBJ2-7; D is unclear. The CDR3 has 15 residues. Germline loops: CDR1 SGHTA, CDR2 FQGNSA. V shed 2 bases and J shed 3 bases, with 14 bases lying between them. The CDR3 nucleotides are TGTGCCAGCAGCTTACAGCACGGGTTGAGCTACGAGCAGTACTTC. Protein product: CASSLQHGLSYEQYF.

The chain combines TRBV7-7 with TRBJ2-2; TRBD2 matches at 7 bases. The CDR3 consists of 16 residues. After removal of 0 bases from V and 4 bases from J, the junction contained 5 bases not matched to a gene. The germline V gene has CDR1 SSHAT and CDR2 FNYEAQ (reference sequence). This CDR3 is CASSLAPGLITGELFF. CDR3 sequence (DNA): TGTGCCAGCAGCTTAGCCCCGGGACTAATCACCGGGGAGCTGTTTTTT.

This chain uses TRBV11-2 with TRBJ2-5, with 7 bases identical to TRBD1. There are 18 residues in the CDR3. CDR1 is SGHAT, CDR2 FQNNGV, per germline. The J segment lost 5 bases and the V segment lost 5 bases, leaving 20 bases of the junction unmatched. This CDR3 reads CASSTFPPRQGYVETQYF. The CDR3 DNA reads as TGTGCCAGCAGCACCTTTCCGCCCCGACAGGGCTACGTTGAGACCCAGTACTTC.

The chain links TRBV6-5 to TRBJ1-1, with TRBD1 as a possible D gene (6 bases). There are 14 residues in the CDR3. The ends were cut back, 4 bases at V and 3 bases at J, with 12 bases in the middle. Germline V gives CDR1 MNHEY, CDR2 SVGAGI. This CDR3 reads CASSLAGVDTEAFF. CDR3 in DNA: TGTGCCAGCAGTTTGGCAGGGGTGGACACTGAAGCTTTCTTT.

The V and J genes are TRBV30 and TRBJ2-5; 10 nucleotides agree with TRBD1. Germline lookup yields CDR1 GTSNPN and CDR2 SVGIG (reference sequence). V shed 1 base, J shed 7 bases, and the junction held 3 bases outside the gene matches. This CDR3 has 13 amino acids. CDR3 sequence (DNA): TGTGCCTGGAGTGGGGACAGGGGTCGGACCCAGTACTTC. It codes for CAWSGDRGRTQYF. The whole variable domain, filled in from reference TRBV30 and TRBJ2-5, reads SQTIHQWPATLVQPVGSPLSLECTVEGTSNPNLYWYRQAAGRGLQLLFYSVGIGQISSEVPQNLSASRPQDRQFILSSKKLLLSDSGFYLCAWSGDRGRTQYFGPGTRLLVL.

The chain couples TRBV2 to TRBJ1-5; D gene ambiguous. The CDR3 contains 16 residues. Germline values: CDR1 SNHLY, CDR2 FYNNEI. Trimming stripped 3 bases from V and 0 bases from J, with 12 bases between. DNA of the CDR3: TGTGCCAGCAGTGATTCCAGAACCTATAGCAATCAGCCCCAGCATTTT. It specifies CASSDSRTYSNQPQHF.

This clone was seen once. The V gene is TRBV6-1, the J gene TRBJ2-4; 11 bases line up with TRBD2. The CDR3 is made up of 20 amino acids. Looked up from germline, CDR1 is MNHNS and CDR2 is SASEGT. J lost 1 base, V lost 1 base, and 12 bases had no gene match. CDR3 sequence reads: CASSEDQRTSGFLAKNIQYF. The CDR3 bases are TGTGCCAGCAGTGAAGATCAAAGGACTAGCGGGTTTTTGGCCAAAAACATTCAGTACTTC.

The rearrangement uses TRBV27 and TRBJ1-1; D is undetermined. V lost 2 bases and J lost 0, with 16 bases in between. This CDR3 comprises 17 residues. Germline V CDR1 and CDR2: MNHEY, SMNVEV (reference sequence). CDR3 sequence (DNA): TGTGCCAGCAGTTTAAGTGGCCGGCGGCCTATGAACACTGAAGCTTTCTTT. This encodes CASSLSGRRPMNTEAFF.

This sequence joins TRBV7-8 and TRBJ2-3; the match to TRBD2 covers 7 bases. This CDR3 has 17 residues. With V trimmed by 0 bases and J by 6 bases, 12 bases remained unmatched. Germline V CDR1 and CDR2: SGHVS, FQNEAQ. The CDR3 region is CASSLARLARSSDTQYF. CDR3 DNA sequence: TGTGCCAGCAGCTTAGCGCGACTAGCCCGGTCCTCTGATACGCAGTATTTT.

The chain recombines TRBV11-2 with TRBJ2-7; D remains ambiguous. This CDR3 is 14 amino acids long. Germline CDR1 reads SGHAT; CDR2 reads FQNNGV. Trimming took off 5 bases at V and 4 bases at J, with 15 bases between the two ends. The CDR3 nucleotides read TGTGCCAGCAGCCTTAGATCCCAATATTACGAGCAGTACTTC. Translation: CASSLRSQYYEQYF.

J is TRBJ1-2 and V is TRBV10-3; D gene uncertain. The CDR3 loop spans 14 amino acids. V dropped 2 bases and J dropped 4 bases, with 11 bases sitting between them. From germline, CDR1 is ENHRY and CDR2 SYGVKD. For the CDR3, the DNA is TGTGCCATCAGTGAGGACCGATCTGGCTATGGCTACACCTTC. Protein sequence: CAISEDRSGYGYTF.

The CDR3 reads CASTDPGRGRVGAYGYTF. The DNA of the CDR3 is TGTGCCAGTACGGACCCCGGGCGAGGCAGGGTCGGAGCCTATGGCTACACCTTC. J is TRBJ1-2 and V is TRBV19; tentatively, D is TRBD1 (5 bases). Germline loops: CDR1 LNHDA, CDR2 SQIVND (reference sequence). There are 18 residues in the CDR3. V was shortened by 7 bases and J by 4 bases, with 28 bases between the two germline ends.

Here the CDR3 DNA reads TGTGCCAGCAGTGAGTGGGGTAGCGGGAGCCAAGGCACCGGGGAGCTGTTTTTT. Amino acids: CASSEWGSGSQGTGELFF. The chain combines TRBV25-1 with TRBJ2-2, with TRBD2 matching over 9 bases. This CDR3 spans 18 amino acids. Germline V lookup: CDR1 MGHDK, CDR2 SYGVNS. The V gene end was trimmed by 3 bases and the J gene end by 4 bases; junction bases not matched to a gene: 12. Together with reference TRBV25-1 and TRBJ2-2, the CDR3 gives the full variable domain: EADIYQTPRYLVIGTGKKITLECSQTMGHDKMYWYQQDPGMELHLIHYSYGVNSTEKGDLSSESTVSRIRTEHFPLTLESARPSHTSQYLCASSEWGSGSQGTGELFFGEGSRLTVL.

The rearrangement links TRBV2 to TRBJ1-3, with TRBD1 identical over 8 bases. CDR3 length equals 13 residues. Trimming cost V 2 bases and J 9 bases; bases outside gene matches: 3. CDR1 and CDR2 from the germline V gene are SNHLY and FYNNEI. CDR3 sequence reads: CASSERTGSTIYF. DNA of the CDR3: TGTGCCAGCAGTGAAAGGACAGGGTCCACCATATATTTT.

Regarding this clone: This CDR3 is also generated by other DNA sequences in the sample. The J gene is TRBJ2-3, the V gene TRBV9; 11 positions match TRBD2. Trimming cost V 1 base and J 4 bases; bases outside gene matches: 2. The CDR3 contains 15 residues. CDR1 and CDR2 from the germline V gene are SGDLS and YYNGEE. CDR3 amino acids: CASSVTSGSADTQYF. CDR3 nucleotide sequence: TGTGCCAGCAGCGTAACTAGCGGGAGTGCAGATACGCAGTATTTT.

This sequence joins TRBV28 and TRBJ1-2; D call uncertain. The V gene lost 8 bases and the J gene lost 2 bases, with 6 bases spanning the gap. Germline lookup yields CDR1 MDHEN and CDR2 SYDVKM. This CDR3 has 11 amino acids. CDR3 loop: CASVGNYGYTF. DNA of the CDR3: TGTGCCAGCGTGGGAAACTATGGCTACACCTTC.

The chain combines TRBV19 with TRBJ2-7; D may be TRBD1 (6 bases). Germline V lookup: CDR1 LNHDA, CDR2 SQIVND (reference sequence). V lost 6 bases, J lost 0 bases, and 15 bases lay in between. The CDR3 is 15 amino acids. CDR3 region: CASSLLGAPSYEQYF. CDR3 sequence (DNA): TGTGCCAGTAGCCTACTGGGGGCGCCCTCCTACGAGCAGTACTTC.

V is TRBV6-1 and J is TRBJ2-5; possibly TRBD1 for D (6 bases). The CDR3 spans 13 residues. Germline V gene sequence: CDR1 MNHNS, CDR2 SASEGT. The V end was cut by 6 bases, the J end by 1 base, with 9 bases between. This CDR3 is CASSRGFQETQYF. The CDR3 bases are TGTGCCAGCAGCAGGGGATTCCAAGAGACCCAGTACTTC.

This clone was counted between two and nine times. J is TRBJ1-3 and V is TRBV27, with D unresolved. Germline lookup yields CDR1 MNHEY and CDR2 SMNVEV (reference sequence). This CDR3 has 14 amino acids. Trimming removed 4 bases at V and 3 bases at J, with 10 bases between. The CDR3 spells CASSSMGIGNTIYF. As DNA, the CDR3 is TGTGCCAGCAGTTCGATGGGTATTGGAAACACCATATATTTT.

J is TRBJ1-1 and V is TRBV7-9; D is unresolved. CDR3 length equals 13 residues. V was cut by 3 bases and J by 3 bases, with 8 bases left in between. Germline-derived CDR1 and CDR2 are SEHNR and FQNEAQ (reference sequence). The CDR3 spells CASSFHPDTEAFF. The CDR3 DNA reads TGTGCCAGCAGCTTTCACCCAGACACTGAAGCTTTCTTT.

The chain couples TRBV4-2 to TRBJ1-4; D perhaps matches TRBD1 (5 bases). Trimming removed 0 bases from V and 4 bases from J, with 15 bases in between. The CDR3 contains 17 residues. CDR1 and CDR2 from the germline V gene are LGHNA and YNFKEQ. Here the CDR3 reads CASSQESMGRFNEKLFF. As DNA, the CDR3 is TGTGCCAGCAGCCAAGAATCTATGGGACGGTTTAATGAAAAACTGTTTTTT.

Worth noting for this clone: Distinct nucleotide sequences in the sample also encode this CDR3. The chain carries TRBV5-1 and TRBJ2-7; D gene uncertain. V was pared by 0 bases and J by 4 bases, with 8 bases between. Germline loops: CDR1 SGHRS, CDR2 YFSETQ. This CDR3 has 13 residues. CDR3 coding DNA: TGCGCCAGCAGCTTGGCCAAAGGTTACGAGCAGTACTTC. Its translation is CASSLAKGYEQYF.

In its sample, this clone was seen once. This chain connects TRBV6-4 to TRBJ2-1, with TRBD1 matching over 7 bases. Trimming cost V 2 bases and J 7 bases; bases outside gene matches: 5. Germline V gives CDR1 MRHNA, CDR2 SNTAGT. The CDR3 covers 14 residues. CDR3 DNA sequence: TGTGCCAGCAGTGACAGGGGGCGTCTGAATGAGCAGTTCTTC. It specifies CASSDRGRLNEQFF.

This clone was counted only a few times. J is TRBJ2-7 and V is TRBV23-1; D not certain. TRBV23-1 is an ORF for which the function is uncertain. V lost 3 bases to trimming and J lost 2 bases, with 5 bases between them. This CDR3 spans 12 amino acids. The CDR3 reads CASSQGTYEQYF. Written as DNA, the CDR3 is TGCGCCAGCAGTCAGGGGACCTACGAGCAGTACTTC.

The chain is built from TRBV11-2 and TRBJ2-1; 7 bases fit TRBD2. This CDR3 contains 14 residues. Trimming cost V 3 bases and J 8 bases; bases outside gene matches: 7. Germline CDR1 SGHAT, CDR2 FQNNGV. The CDR3 DNA follows: TGTGCCAGCAGCTTTAGCCCGACTAGCTATGAGCAGTTCTTC. Translated: CASSFSPTSYEQFF.

This chain links TRBV25-1 with TRBJ2-1, with 10 bases matching TRBD2. This CDR3 region has 14 residues. V gave up 6 bases and J gave up 6 bases; unmatched junction bases: 5. Germline CDR1 MGHDK, CDR2 SYGVNS. CDR3 in amino acids: CASSPRLAGNEQFF. Here the CDR3 DNA reads TGTGCCAGCAGCCCCCGACTAGCGGGCAATGAGCAGTTCTTC.